A single sample is the source of the 9 T cell receptor beta chains below, sequenced in a study of OX40 agonist ivuxolimab in advanced cancers. Profiled with immunoSEQ multiplex PCR; TCRdb holds only in-frame clones, not every one. Here the sample spans tens of thousands of clones, about nine tenths being singletons. Sequencing was performed on CD4+ or CD8+ T cells sorted from blood, taken in a trial of the OX40 agonist ivuxolimab. The receptors originated from an adult with an advanced solid tumor such as melanoma, head and neck, liver or kidney cancer.

The chain links TRBV4-2 to TRBJ1-1; TRBD1 might be the D (5 bases). Germline V CDR1 and CDR2: LGHNA, YNFKEQ. Trimming removed 4 bases at V and 3 bases at J, with 12 bases between. The CDR3 totals 14 residues. The CDR3 DNA follows: TGTGCCAGCAGCCGCCGGGGCAGGGACACTGAAGCTTTCTTT. This codes for CASSRRGRDTEAFF.

The V gene is TRBV4-1, the J gene TRBJ2-5, with 7 bases lining up with TRBD2. V shed 1 base and J 3 bases; nucleotides not matched to a gene: 2. Germline lookup yields CDR1 MGHRA and CDR2 YSYEKL. The CDR3 consists of 14 residues. The CDR3 nucleotides read TGCGCCAGCAGCCAAGTGGGGGGGGAAGAGACCCAGTACTTC. It translates to CASSQVGGEETQYF.

V is TRBV5-1 and J is TRBJ1-5; D gene ambiguous. There are 16 residues in the CDR3. Trimming took 4 bases from V and 1 from J, leaving 15 bases between them. Looked up from germline, CDR1 is SGHRS and CDR2 is YFSETQ. CDR3 sequence: CASSPGILDSNQPQHF. The CDR3, as DNA: TGCGCCAGCAGCCCCGGGATCTTGGACAGCAATCAGCCCCAGCATTTT.

The rearrangement uses TRBV27 and TRBJ2-2; 7 bases are a match to TRBD1. J was trimmed by 0 bases and V by 4 bases; bases with no gene match: 11. The CDR3 is made up of 18 amino acids. The germline V gene encodes CDR1 MNHEY and CDR2 SMNVEV (reference sequence). CDR3 DNA sequence: TGTGCCAGCAGTTACGCTCCGACAGGGAACGCGAACACCGGGGAGCTGTTTTTT. Its translation is CASSYAPTGNANTGELFF.

V is TRBV13 and J is TRBJ2-3, with 7 bases that match TRBD2. The CDR3 totals 19 residues. Trimming at V came to 4 bases and at J to 5 bases, leaving 21 bases not matched to a gene. Germline CDR1 reads PRHDT; CDR2 reads FYEKMQ (reference sequence). The CDR3 sequence is CASSSPHATSRIPRDTQYF. CDR3 coding DNA: TGTGCCAGCAGCTCACCGCACGCGACTAGCAGAATACCCCGAGATACGCAGTATTTT.

The chain couples TRBV7-2 to TRBJ2-5; D might be TRBD2 (6 bases). The germline CDR1 and CDR2 sequences are SGHTA and FQGNSA. The CDR3 is 13 amino acids. Trimming cost V 4 bases and J 2 bases, with 8 bases left between them. CDR3 region: CASSSRGQETQYF. For the CDR3, the DNA is TGTGCCAGCAGCTCCCGGGGGCAAGAGACCCAGTACTTC.

This chain uses TRBV30 with TRBJ1-2; 9 nucleotides agree with TRBD1. The CDR3 is 13 residues long. Germline V gene data show CDR1 as GTSNPN and CDR2 as SVGIG (reference sequence). V shed 0 bases and J 7 bases; nucleotides not matched to a gene: 3. This CDR3 is CAWSVTGGLGYTF. In DNA form, the CDR3 reads TGTGCCTGGAGTGTAACAGGGGGCCTTGGCTACACCTTC.

This clone has just one count. The chain recombines TRBV7-3 with TRBJ2-5, with D uncertain. The CDR3 has 14 amino acids. The germline V gene has CDR1 SGHTA and CDR2 FQGTGA. V was cut by 5 bases and J by 4 bases, with 14 bases left in between. The CDR3 region is CASSPSGGRETQYF. DNA for the CDR3: TGTGCCAGCAGCCCCTCAGGTGGGCGAGAGACCCAGTACTTC.

V is TRBV6-1 and J is TRBJ1-5; D may be TRBD1 (5 bases). The V gene lost 0 bases and the J gene lost 9 bases, with 18 bases spanning the gap. Germline loops: CDR1 MNHNS, CDR2 SASEGT. This CDR3 has 16 amino acids. CDR3 nucleotide sequence: TGTGCCAGCAGTGAAGCGGGGGTCGTGGAGGCCTGGCCCCAGCATTTT. The encoded protein is CASSEAGVVEAWPQHF.